This T cell receptor beta chain is drawn from a study of OX40 agonist ivuxolimab in advanced cancers. Study summary: Patients received the agonistic anti-OX40 (CD134) antibody ivuxolimab. Patients were dosed intravenously with ivuxolimab at 0.01 to 10 mg/kg every 2 weeks. Among those enrolled, mean age was about 63 years (range 23 to 79) and less than 90% were male.

The study, taken as a whole, reports: Fewer expanded clones were found on average in CD4+ than in CD8+ T cells.

Produced via immunoSEQ multiplex PCR; TCRdb's table is partial and in-frame only. The repertoire holds roughly 86,000 clones, with 80% to 95% as singletons. A note on this clone: Its antigen is still unknown.

The CDR3 runs 12 residues. Germline values: CDR1 ENHRY, CDR2 SYGVKD. V was cut by 3 bases and J by 4 bases, with 4 bases left in between. The sequenced sample was CD4+ or CD8+ T cells sorted from blood, obtained in a trial of the OX40 agonist ivuxolimab. This chain joins TRBV10-3 and TRBJ1-5; D is ambiguous. The source of this sequence is an adult with an advanced solid tumor such as melanoma, head and neck, liver or kidney cancer. This chain's CDR3 is CAISDSNQPQHF. The CDR3 DNA sequence: TGTGCCATCAGTGACAGTAATCAGCCCCAGCATTTT.